The present entry profiles one T cell receptor beta chain with its context. This record belongs to a study of blood T cell repertoires in COVID-19. Germline V lookup: CDR1 SGHKS, CDR2 YYEKEE (reference sequence). CDR3 length: 16 amino acids. The ends lost 6 bases at V and 2 bases at J; junction bases unmatched: 7. Generated by immunoSEQ multiplex PCR, the TCRdb table keeps only in-frame clones and is missing some. The data hold 80,000 to 100,000 clones, with over 65% observed a single time. This receptor was taken from a man aged 65 to 85 with COVID-19, enrolled during active disease. The sample consisted of peripheral blood. The rearrangement uses TRBV5-5 and TRBJ2-3, with 12 positions matching TRBD2. The CDR3 is CASTLGLAGLTDTQYF. The CDR3 DNA reads TGTGCCAGCACTCTCGGACTAGCGGGACTCACAGATACGCAGTATTTT. Complete variable domain (other parts from reference TRBV5-5 and TRBJ2-3): DAGVTQSPTHLIKTRGQQVTLRCSPISGHKSVSWYQQVLGQGPQFIFQYYEKEERGRGNFPDRFSARQFPNYSSELNVNALLLGDSALYLCASTLGLAGLTDTQYFGPGTRLTVL.